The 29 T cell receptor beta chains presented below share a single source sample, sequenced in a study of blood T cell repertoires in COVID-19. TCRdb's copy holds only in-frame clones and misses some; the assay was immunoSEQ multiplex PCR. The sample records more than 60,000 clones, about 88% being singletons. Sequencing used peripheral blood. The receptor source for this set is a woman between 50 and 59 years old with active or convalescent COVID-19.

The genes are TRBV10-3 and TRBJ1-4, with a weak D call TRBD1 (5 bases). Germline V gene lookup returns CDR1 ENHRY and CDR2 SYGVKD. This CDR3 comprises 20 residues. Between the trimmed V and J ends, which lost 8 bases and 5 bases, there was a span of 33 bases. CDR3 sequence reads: CAISLTAPGTGLDGNEKLFF. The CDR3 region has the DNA TGTGCCATCTCATTGACAGCACCCGGGACTGGACTGGATGGGAATGAAAAACTGTTTTTT.

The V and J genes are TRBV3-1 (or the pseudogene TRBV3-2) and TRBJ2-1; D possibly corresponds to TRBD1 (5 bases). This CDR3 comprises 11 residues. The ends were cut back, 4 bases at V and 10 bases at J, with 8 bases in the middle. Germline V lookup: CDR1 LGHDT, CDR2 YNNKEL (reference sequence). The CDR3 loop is CASSLKGEQFF. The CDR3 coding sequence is TGTGCCAGCAGCCTAAAGGGGGAGCAGTTCTTC.

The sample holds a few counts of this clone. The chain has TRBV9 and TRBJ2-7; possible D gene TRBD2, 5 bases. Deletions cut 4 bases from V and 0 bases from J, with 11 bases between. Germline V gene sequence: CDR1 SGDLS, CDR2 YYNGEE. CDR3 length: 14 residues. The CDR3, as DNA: TGTGCCAGCAGCTTCCGGGGTTCCTCCTACGAGCAGTACTTC. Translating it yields CASSFRGSSYEQYF.

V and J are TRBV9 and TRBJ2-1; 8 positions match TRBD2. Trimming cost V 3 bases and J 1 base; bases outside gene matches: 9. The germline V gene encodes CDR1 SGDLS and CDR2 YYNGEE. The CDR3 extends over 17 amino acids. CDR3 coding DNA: TGTGCCAGCAGCGACCACCCTAGCGGGCGTTCCTACAATGAGCAGTTCTTC. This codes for CASSDHPSGRSYNEQFF.

CDR3 in amino acids: CASSQSSRHNEQFF. CDR3 nucleotides: TGTGCCAGCAGCCAAAGTAGCCGCCACAATGAGCAGTTCTTC. V is TRBV3-1 (or the pseudogene TRBV3-2) and J is TRBJ2-1; no clear D gene. The CDR3 length is 14 residues. With 2 bases removed from V and 5 bases from J, the gap between germline ends came to 10 bases. Per germline, CDR1 LGHDT and CDR2 YNNKEL (reference sequence).

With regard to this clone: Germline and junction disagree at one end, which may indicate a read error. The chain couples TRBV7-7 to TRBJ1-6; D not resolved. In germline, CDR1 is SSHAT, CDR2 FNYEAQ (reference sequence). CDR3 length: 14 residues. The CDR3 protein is CASSLAARNSPLHF. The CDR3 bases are TGTGCTAGCAGCTTAGCGGCCAGAAATTCACCCCTCCACTTT. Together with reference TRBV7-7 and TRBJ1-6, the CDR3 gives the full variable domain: GAGVSQSPRYKVTKRGQDVTLRCDPISSHATLYWYQQALGQGPEFLTYFNYEAQPDKSGLPSDRFSAERPEGSISTLTIQRTEQRDSAMYRCASSLAARNSPLHFGNGTRLTVT.

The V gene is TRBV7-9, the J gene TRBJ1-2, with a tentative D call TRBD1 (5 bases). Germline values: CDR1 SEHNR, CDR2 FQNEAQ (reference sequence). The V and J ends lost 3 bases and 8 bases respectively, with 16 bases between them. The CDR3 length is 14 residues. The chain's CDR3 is CASSFSGREGGYTF. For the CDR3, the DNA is TGTGCCAGCAGCTTCTCCGGCAGGGAGGGCGGCTACACCTTC. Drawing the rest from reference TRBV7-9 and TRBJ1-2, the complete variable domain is DTGVSQNPRHKITKRGQNVTFRCDPISEHNRLYWYRQTLGQGPEFLTYFQNEAQLEKSRLLSDRFSAERPKGSFSTLEIQRTEQGDSAMYLCASSFSGREGGYTFGSGTRLTVV.

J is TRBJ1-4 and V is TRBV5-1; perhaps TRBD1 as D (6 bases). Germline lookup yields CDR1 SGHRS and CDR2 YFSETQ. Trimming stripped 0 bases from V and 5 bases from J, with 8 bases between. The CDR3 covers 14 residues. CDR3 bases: TGCGCCAGCAGCTTGGGGCAGGGGAATGAAAAACTGTTTTTT. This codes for CASSLGQGNEKLFF.

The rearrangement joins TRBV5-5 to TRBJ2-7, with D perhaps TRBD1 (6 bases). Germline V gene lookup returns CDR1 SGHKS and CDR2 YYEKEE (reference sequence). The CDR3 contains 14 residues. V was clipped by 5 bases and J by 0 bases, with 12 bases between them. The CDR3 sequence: CASRPNRASYEQYF. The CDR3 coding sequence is TGTGCCAGCAGGCCTAACAGGGCCTCCTACGAGCAGTACTTC.

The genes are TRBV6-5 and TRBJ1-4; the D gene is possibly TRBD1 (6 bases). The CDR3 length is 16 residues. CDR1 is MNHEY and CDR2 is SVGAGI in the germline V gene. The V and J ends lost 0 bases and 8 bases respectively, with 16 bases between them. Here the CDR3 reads CASSYSSGASKEKLFF. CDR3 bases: TGTGCCAGCAGTTACTCTTCAGGGGCGTCGAAGGAAAAACTGTTTTTT.

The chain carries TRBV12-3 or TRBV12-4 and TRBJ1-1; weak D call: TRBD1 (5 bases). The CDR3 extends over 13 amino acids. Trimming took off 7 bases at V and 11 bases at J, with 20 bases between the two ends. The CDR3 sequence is CASTTLGGGSAFF. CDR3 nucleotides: TGTGCCAGCACTACTCTTGGGGGGGGTTCGGCTTTCTTT.

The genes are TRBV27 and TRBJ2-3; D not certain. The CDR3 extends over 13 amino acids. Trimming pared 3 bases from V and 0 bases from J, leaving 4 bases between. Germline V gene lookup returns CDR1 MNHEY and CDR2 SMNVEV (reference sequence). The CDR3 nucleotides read TGTGCCAGCAGTTTTTTAAGCACAGATACGCAGTATTTT. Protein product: CASSFLSTDTQYF.

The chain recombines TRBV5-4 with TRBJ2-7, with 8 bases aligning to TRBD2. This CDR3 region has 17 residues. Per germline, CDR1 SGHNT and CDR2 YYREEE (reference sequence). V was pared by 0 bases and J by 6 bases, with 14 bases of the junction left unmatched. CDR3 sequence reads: CASSLAEGLGYGSEQYF. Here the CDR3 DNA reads TGTGCCAGCAGCTTGGCCGAGGGACTAGGATACGGTAGCGAGCAGTACTTC.

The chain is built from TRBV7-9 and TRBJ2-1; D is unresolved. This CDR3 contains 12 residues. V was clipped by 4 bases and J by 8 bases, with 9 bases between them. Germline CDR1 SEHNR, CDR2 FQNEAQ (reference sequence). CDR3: CASSSPAYEQFF. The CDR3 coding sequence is TGTGCCAGCAGCTCCCCCGCGTATGAGCAGTTCTTC.

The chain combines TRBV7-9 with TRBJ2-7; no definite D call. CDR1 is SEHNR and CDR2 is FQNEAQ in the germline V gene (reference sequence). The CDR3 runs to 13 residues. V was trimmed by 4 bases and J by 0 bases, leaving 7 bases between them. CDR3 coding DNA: TGTGCCAGCAGCTACCCAGGCTCCTACGAGCAGTACTTC. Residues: CASSYPGSYEQYF.

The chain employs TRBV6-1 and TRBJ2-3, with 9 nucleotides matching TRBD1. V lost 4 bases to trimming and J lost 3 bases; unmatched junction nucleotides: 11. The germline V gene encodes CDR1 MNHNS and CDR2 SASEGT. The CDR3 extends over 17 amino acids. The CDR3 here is CASSVLGTGHGTDTQYF. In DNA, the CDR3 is TGTGCCAGCAGTGTGCTCGGGACAGGGCACGGGACAGATACGCAGTATTTT.

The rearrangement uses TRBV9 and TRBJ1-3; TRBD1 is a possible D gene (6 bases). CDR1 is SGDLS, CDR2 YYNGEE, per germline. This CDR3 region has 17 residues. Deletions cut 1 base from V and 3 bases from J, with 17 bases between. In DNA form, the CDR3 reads TGTGCCAGCAGCGTACTTCCTCAAACAGGGATTGGAAACACCATATATTTT. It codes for CASSVLPQTGIGNTIYF.

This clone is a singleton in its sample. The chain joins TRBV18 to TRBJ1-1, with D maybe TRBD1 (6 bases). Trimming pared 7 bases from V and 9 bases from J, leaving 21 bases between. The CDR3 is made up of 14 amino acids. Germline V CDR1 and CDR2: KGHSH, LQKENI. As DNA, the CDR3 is TGTGCCAGCTTGGTCGAAGGGGGAATGCTTAAAGCTTTCTTT. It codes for CASLVEGGMLKAFF.

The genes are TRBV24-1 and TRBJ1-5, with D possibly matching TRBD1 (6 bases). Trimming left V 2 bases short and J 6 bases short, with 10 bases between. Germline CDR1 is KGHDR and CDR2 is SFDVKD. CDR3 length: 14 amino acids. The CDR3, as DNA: TGTGCCACCAGTGATTCAGGGGTCGGTCAGCCCCAGCATTTT. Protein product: CATSDSGVGQPQHF.

The CDR3: CASSPRGRGNFKDNEQFF. Written as DNA, the CDR3 is TGTGCCAGCAGCCCGAGGGGGCGGGGAAACTTTAAAGACAATGAGCAGTTCTTC. V and J are TRBV7-3 and TRBJ2-1, with D possibly TRBD1 on 7 matching bases. CDR1 and CDR2 (germline): SGHTA, FQGTGA. Trimming removed 5 bases from V and 5 bases from J, with 25 bases in between. The length of the CDR3 is 18 residues.

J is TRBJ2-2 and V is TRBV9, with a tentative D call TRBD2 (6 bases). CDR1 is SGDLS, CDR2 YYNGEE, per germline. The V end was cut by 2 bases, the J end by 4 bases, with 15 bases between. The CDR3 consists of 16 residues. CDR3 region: CASSVAGIGGTGELFF. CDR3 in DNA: TGTGCCAGCAGCGTCGCAGGGATCGGGGGCACCGGGGAGCTGTTTTTT.

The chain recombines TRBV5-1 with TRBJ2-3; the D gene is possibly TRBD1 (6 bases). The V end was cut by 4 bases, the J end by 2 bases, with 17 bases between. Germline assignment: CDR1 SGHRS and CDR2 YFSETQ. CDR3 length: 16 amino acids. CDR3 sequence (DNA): TGCGCCAGCAGCCGCCAGACAGGATCTTCCACAGATACGCAGTATTTT. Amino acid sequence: CASSRQTGSSTDTQYF. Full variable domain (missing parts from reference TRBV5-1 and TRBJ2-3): KAGVTQTPRYLIKTRGQQVTLSCSPISGHRSVSWYQQTPGQGLQFLFEYFSETQRNKGNFPGRFSGRQFSNSRSEMNVSTLELGDSALYLCASSRQTGSSTDTQYFGPGTRLTVL.

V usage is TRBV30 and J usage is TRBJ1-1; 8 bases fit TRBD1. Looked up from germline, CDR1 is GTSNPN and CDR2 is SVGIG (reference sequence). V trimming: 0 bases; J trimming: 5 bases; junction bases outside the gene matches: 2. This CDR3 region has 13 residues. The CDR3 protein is CAWSVHRGTEAFF. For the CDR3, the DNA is TGTGCCTGGAGTGTACACAGGGGGACTGAAGCTTTCTTT.

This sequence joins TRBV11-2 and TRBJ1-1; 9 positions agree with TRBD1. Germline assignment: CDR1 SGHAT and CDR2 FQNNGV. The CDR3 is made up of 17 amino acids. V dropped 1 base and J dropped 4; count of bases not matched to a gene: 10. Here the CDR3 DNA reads TGTGCCAGCAGCTTAGGACCCCCCGGACAGGGGATCACTGAAGCTTTCTTT. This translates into CASSLGPPGQGITEAFF. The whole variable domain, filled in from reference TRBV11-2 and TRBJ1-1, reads EAGVAQSPRYKIIEKRQSVAFWCNPISGHATLYWYQQILGQGPKLLIQFQNNGVVDDSQLPKDRFSAERLKGVDSTLKIQPAKLEDSAVYLCASSLGPPGQGITEAFFGQGTRLTVV.

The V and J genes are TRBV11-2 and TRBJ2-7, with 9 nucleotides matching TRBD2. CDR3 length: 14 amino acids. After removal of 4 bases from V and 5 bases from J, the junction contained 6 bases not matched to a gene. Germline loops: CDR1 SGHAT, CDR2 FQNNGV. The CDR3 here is CASSSLAGRNEQYF. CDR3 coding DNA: TGTGCCAGCAGCTCTCTAGCGGGAAGGAACGAGCAGTACTTC.

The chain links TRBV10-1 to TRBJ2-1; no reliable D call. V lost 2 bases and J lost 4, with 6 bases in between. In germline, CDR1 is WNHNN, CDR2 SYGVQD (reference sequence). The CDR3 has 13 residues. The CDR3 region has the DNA TGCGCCAGCAGTGAGCAACTATACAATGAGCAGTTCTTC. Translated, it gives CASSEQLYNEQFF.

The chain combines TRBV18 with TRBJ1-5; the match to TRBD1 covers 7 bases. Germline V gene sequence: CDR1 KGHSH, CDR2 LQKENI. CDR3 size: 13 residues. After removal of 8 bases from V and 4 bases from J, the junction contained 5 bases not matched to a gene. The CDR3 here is CASADRRNQPQHF. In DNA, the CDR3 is TGTGCCAGCGCGGACAGGAGGAATCAGCCCCAGCATTTT.

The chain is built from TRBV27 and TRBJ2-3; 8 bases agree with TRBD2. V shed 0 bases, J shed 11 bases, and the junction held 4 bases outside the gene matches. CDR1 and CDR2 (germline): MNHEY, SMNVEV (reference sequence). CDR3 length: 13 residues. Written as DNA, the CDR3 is TGTGCCAGCAGTTTATCATCGCTAGCGGGGCAGTATTTT. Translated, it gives CASSLSSLAGQYF.

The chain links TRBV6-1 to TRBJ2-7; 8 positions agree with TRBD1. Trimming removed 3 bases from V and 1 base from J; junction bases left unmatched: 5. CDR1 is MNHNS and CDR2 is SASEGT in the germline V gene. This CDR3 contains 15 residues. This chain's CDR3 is CASSERDRFSYEQYF. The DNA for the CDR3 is TGTGCCAGCAGTGAGAGGGACAGGTTTTCCTACGAGCAGTACTTC.